The source of this T cell receptor beta chain is a study of CD8+ T cells in alopecia areata. Per the germline V gene, CDR1 is PRHDT and CDR2 is FYEKMQ (reference sequence). V shed 4 bases and J shed 4 bases, with 13 bases lying between them. The CDR3 contains 14 residues. This clone was recorded once. TCR sequencing used cDNA made by reverse transcription of extracted RNA. TCRdb's copy holds only in-frame clones and misses some; the assay was immunoSEQ multiplex PCR. The table lists some 170,000 clones, 65% to 75% of them singletons, with about an eighth in the top ten. The specimen comprised CD8+ T cells sorted from blood, sampled at week 0. V is TRBV13 and J is TRBJ1-2, with D possibly matching TRBD1 (5 bases). The receptor was isolated from a human donor with alopecia areata. CDR3 amino acids: CASSSRTGPYGYTF. DNA for the CDR3: TGTGCCAGCAGCTCTCGGACGGGACCCTATGGCTACACCTTC.